Following are 22 T cell receptor beta chains from one sample sequenced in a study of early T cells in non-severe SARS-CoV-2 infection. TCRdb re-derived calls from the 5' RACE reads in MiXCR, one entry per CDR3 protein. The table has 52,000 or so distinct CDR3 sequences, approximately 12% seen once; the top ten hold less than 1.5%. Sequenced: whole blood. These receptors all come from an adult who was a healthcare worker with PCR-confirmed SARS-CoV-2 infection or an uninfected control (not recorded which).

This clonotype was recorded at least ten times. At one of its ends the junction is not consistent with the germline gene, which may arise from a read error. The CDR3 bases are TGTGCTAGCAGCTTAGCGCAGCACGGGGAGCTGTTTTTT. Translation: CASSLAQHGELFF. The chain employs TRBV7-7 and TRBJ2-2, with D possibly TRBD2 on 5 matching bases. Germline CDR1 and CDR2: SSHAT and FNYEAQ (reference sequence). This CDR3 is built from 13 residues.

J is TRBJ2-1 and V is TRBV20-1; 8 bases map to TRBD1. Germline CDR1 and CDR2: DFQATT and SNEGSKA (reference sequence). V shed 0 bases, J shed 0 bases, and the junction held 7 bases outside the gene matches. This CDR3 is built from 17 residues. CDR3 bases: TGCAGTGCTAGAGATGTCCCAGACAGGGGCTCCTACAATGAGCAGTTCTTC. Amino acids: CSARDVPDRGSYNEQFF.

This CDR3 is CASRTLTGFPDTQYF. The CDR3 DNA follows: TGTGCCAGCAGGACCCTGACAGGGTTCCCAGATACGCAGTATTTT. This chain links TRBV27 with TRBJ2-3, with 7 bases that match TRBD1. From germline, CDR1 is MNHEY and CDR2 SMNVEV (reference sequence). Trimming took 6 bases from V and 4 from J; bases not matched to a gene: 10. This CDR3 spans 15 amino acids.

This clonotype turned up a few times. This chain joins TRBV5-6 and TRBJ2-7; D uncertain. The V end was cut by 0 bases, the J end by 4 bases, with 5 bases between. Germline V CDR1 and CDR2: SGHDT, YYEEEE. The CDR3 sequence is 12 residues long. The DNA of the CDR3 is TGTGCCAGCAGCTTGGCCGCATACGAGCAGTACTTC. It specifies CASSLAAYEQYF.

This clonotype was detected only a few times. The rearrangement links TRBV6-5 to TRBJ2-3; the D call may be TRBD1 or TRBD2 (5 bases each). CDR1 and CDR2 from the germline V gene are MNHEY and SVGAGI. V was clipped by 7 bases and J by 4 bases, with 12 bases between them. The CDR3 consists of 13 residues. The CDR3 here is CASTPGDPDTQYF. The CDR3 DNA is TGTGCCAGCACCCCCGGGGACCCAGATACGCAGTATTTT.

The gene calls are TRBV29-1 and TRBJ2-1; D gene uncertain. The CDR3 sequence is 11 residues long. The germline V gene encodes CDR1 SQVTM and CDR2 ANQGSEA. The V end was cut by 3 bases, the J end by 6 bases, with 6 bases between. CDR3 nucleotide sequence: TGCAGCGTTGAGCCTGTCAATGAGCAGTTCTTC. Translated: CSVEPVNEQFF.

This clonotype was counted between two and nine times. The V gene is TRBV7-9, the J gene TRBJ2-5; no reliable D call. Trimming left V 5 bases short and J 3 bases short, with 13 bases between. CDR3 size: 14 residues. Per the germline V gene, CDR1 is SEHNR and CDR2 is FQNEAQ (reference sequence). In DNA form, the CDR3 reads TGTGCCAGCAGCCGCTTAGAGGCTGAAGAGACCCAGTACTTC. It codes for CASSRLEAEETQYF.

V usage is TRBV18 and J usage is TRBJ1-6; 9 bases are shared with TRBD1. The CDR3 spans 19 residues. The V gene end was trimmed by 2 bases and the J gene end by 11 bases; junction bases not matched to a gene: 19. Germline V gene data show CDR1 as KGHSH and CDR2 as LQKENI. The DNA for the CDR3 is TGTGCCAGCTCACCAGTTCGATGGGACAGGGCGAACTCCCATACACCCCTCCACTTT. Translated, it gives CASSPVRWDRANSHTPLHF.

This sequence joins TRBV29-1 and TRBJ2-5; no definite D call. Trimming took 3 bases from V and 5 from J, leaving 4 bases between them. The germline gives CDR1 SQVTM, CDR2 ANQGSEA. The CDR3 runs 10 residues. The CDR3 region has the DNA TGCAGCGTTGAGGAGGAGACCCAGTACTTC. Its protein product is CSVEEETQYF.

The genes are TRBV5-4 and TRBJ2-3; TRBD1 might be the D (6 bases). Germline CDR1 SGHNT, CDR2 YYREEE (reference sequence). The CDR3 runs to 12 residues. V was trimmed by 4 bases and J by 5 bases, leaving 8 bases between them. The CDR3 spells CASSGGVDTQYF. Here the CDR3 DNA reads TGTGCCAGCAGCGGGGGCGTAGATACGCAGTATTTT.

This clonotype was counted only a few times. The chain joins TRBV20-1 to TRBJ2-2, with TRBD1 as a possible D gene (6 bases). The CDR3 extends over 11 amino acids. The germline gives CDR1 DFQATT, CDR2 SNEGSKA (reference sequence). The germline V and J ends were trimmed by 7 bases and 6 bases, with 9 bases remaining between them. The CDR3: CSVQGSGELFF. Written as DNA, the CDR3 is TGCAGTGTTCAGGGGTCCGGGGAGCTGTTTTTT.

The rearrangement links TRBV6-6 to TRBJ1-1; no clear D gene. CDR1 is MNHNY and CDR2 is SVGAGI in the germline V gene (reference sequence). Trimming removed 7 bases at V and 6 bases at J, with 12 bases between. The CDR3 is 12 amino acids. The CDR3 DNA reads TGTGCCAGCAATAGACTCGGGGCTGAAGCTTTCTTT. Amino acids: CASNRLGAEAFF.

The chain links TRBV4-1 to TRBJ1-2; D is unclear. CDR3 size: 14 residues. Trimming removed 1 base from V and 8 bases from J, with 14 bases in between. Germline CDR1 MGHRA, CDR2 YSYEKL. The CDR3 loop reads CASSQVNRVEGYTF. In DNA form, the CDR3 reads TGCGCCAGCAGCCAAGTTAACCGAGTCGAGGGCTACACCTTC.

Here the CDR3 reads CASSFGLIQETQYF. CDR3 DNA: TGCGCCAGCAGCTTTGGACTGATCCAAGAGACCCAGTACTTC. V usage is TRBV5-1 and J usage is TRBJ2-5; possibly TRBD2 for D (5 bases). Deletions cut 2 bases from V and 1 base from J, with 9 bases between. CDR1 and CDR2 from the germline V gene are SGHRS and YFSETQ. The CDR3 loop spans 14 amino acids.

In DNA form, the CDR3 reads TGTGCCAGCAGCTTAAGAACGTGGGTGGCGGATAATTCACCCCTCCACTTT. Its translation is CASSLRTWVADNSPLHF. J is TRBJ1-6 and V is TRBV7-6; no definite D call. Germline loops: CDR1 SGHVS, CDR2 FNYEAQ. The length of the CDR3 is 17 residues. V shed 2 bases and J shed 5 bases, with 16 bases lying between them.

This clonotype was seen repeatedly, ten times or more. The rearrangement joins TRBV7-3 to TRBJ2-1, with D perhaps matching TRBD2 (6 bases). The length of the CDR3 is 14 residues. CDR1 SGHTA and CDR2 FQGTGA come from the germline V gene. The V end was cut by 3 bases, the J end by 7 bases, with 13 bases between. The CDR3, as DNA: TGTGCCAGCAGCTTGGGAAGCGGGCTTAATGAGCAGTTCTTC. Translating it yields CASSLGSGLNEQFF.

The chain employs TRBV13 and TRBJ1-1; D unclear. CDR1 PRHDT and CDR2 FYEKMQ come from the germline V gene (reference sequence). CDR3 length: 13 residues. Trimming removed 6 bases at V and 4 bases at J, with 12 bases between. The CDR3 sequence is CASRHSASTEAFF. Here the CDR3 DNA reads TGTGCCAGCAGGCATTCAGCTTCCACTGAAGCTTTCTTT.

On this clonotype: The junction shows a germline mismatch at one end, possibly a read error. The rearrangement uses TRBV3-1 and TRBJ1-2, with TRBD1 as a possible D gene (5 bases). The CDR3 length is 15 residues. In germline, CDR1 is LGHDT, CDR2 YNNKEL (reference sequence). This CDR3 reads CASSQAIGGNYDYTF. Written as DNA, the CDR3 is TGTGCCAGCAGCCAAGCCATCGGGGGGAACTATGACTACACCTTC. The variable domain in full, with the rest retrieved from reference TRBV3-1 and TRBJ1-2, is DTAVSQTPKYLVTQMGNDKSIKCEQNLGHDTMYWYKQDSKKFLKIMFSYNNKELIINETVPNRFSPKSPDKAHLNLHINSLELGDSAVYFCASSQAIGGNYDYTFGSGTRLTVV.

As concerns this clonotype: A much larger clone lies a single base off, so this may be a read error. The J gene is TRBJ1-6, the V gene TRBV7-6, with D possibly being TRBD1 (5 bases). The CDR3 runs to 15 residues. The germline V gene has CDR1 SGHVS and CDR2 FNYEAQ. The CDR3 bases are TGTGTCAGCAGCTTAGGACCATTACAGGTTTATAATTCAGGATTT. It specifies CVSSLGPLQVYNSGF. Supplemented by reference TRBV7-6 and TRBJ1-6, the full variable domain reads GAGVSQSPRYKVTKRGQDVALRCDPISGHVSLYWYRQALGQGPEFLTYFNYEAQQDKSGLPNDRFSAERPEGSISTLTIQRTEQRDSAMYRCVSSLGPLQVYNSGFGNGTRLTVT.

At least ten counts were recorded for this clonotype. The chain couples TRBV20-1 to TRBJ2-3; D ambiguous. The V gene lost 6 bases and the J gene lost 4 bases, with 17 bases spanning the gap. The CDR3 runs 14 residues. CDR1 and CDR2 from the germline V gene are DFQATT and SNEGSKA (reference sequence). The CDR3 here is CSAWTPPTADTQYF. CDR3 nucleotides: TGCAGTGCCTGGACCCCTCCTACCGCAGATACGCAGTATTTT.

CDR3 amino acids: CSARTGRTYEQYF. The CDR3 region has the DNA TGCAGTGCCCGGACAGGGAGGACCTACGAGCAGTACTTC. The chain combines TRBV20-1 with TRBJ2-7; 8 bases line up with TRBD1. This CDR3 has 13 residues. Germline values: CDR1 DFQATT, CDR2 SNEGSKA (reference sequence). V dropped 6 bases and J dropped 2; count of bases not matched to a gene: 6.

This chain links TRBV12-3 or TRBV12-4 with TRBJ1-1; 9 bases are a match to TRBD1. The J segment lost 12 bases and the V segment lost 8 bases, leaving 10 bases of the junction unmatched. The CDR3 extends over 12 amino acids. The CDR3: CASGVRGTGTFF. As DNA, the CDR3 is TGTGCCAGCGGCGTTCGGGGGACAGGGACTTTCTTT.